One TCR beta chain is described in this entry. Its antigen is still unknown. These data come from a study of T cell repertoires in cytomegalovirus infection. Study overall: Peptides in the study included HLA-C-restricted and HLA-B-restricted CMV epitopes. Public TCR beta signatures marked donors with CMV infection and the matching HLA. Findings and limits, study-wide: CMV-specific TCR beta clonotypes restricted by HLA-C were the ones dominating the ex vivo response. Of the TCR beta families, the public ones yielded a cumulative frequency that identified carriers of CMV plus the relevant HLA.

Using its own MiXCR run on the reads, TCRdb lists one record per CDR3 protein. The sample contains about 58,000 distinct CDR3 sequences, around 20% of which appear only once. V lost 0 bases and J lost 2, with 8 bases in between. The germline V gene has CDR1 SEHNR and CDR2 FQNEAQ (reference sequence). The CDR3 extends over 15 amino acids. The specimen was CD8+ T cells from cultured PBMCs, collected from culture after CMV antigen stimulation. This sequence originates from a human donor in good health (CMV status not recorded). Some clones in this sample may be carry-over from other donors' samples. The chain combines TRBV7-9 with TRBJ1-3; D unresolved. The CDR3: CASSLAPGTGNTIYF. Here the CDR3 DNA reads TGTGCCAGCAGCTTAGCGCCTGGGACTGGAAACACCATATATTTT.